This T cell receptor beta chain was identified in a study of T-cell reconstitution after alpha-beta-depleted transplantation in children. At least ten counts were recorded for this clonotype. This CDR3 has 15 amino acids. Germline V gives CDR1 MNHEY, CDR2 SVGEGT. The V end lost 0 bases, the J end lost 5 bases, and 10 bases lay between the germline ends. Preparing the TCRbeta library involved the use of unique molecular identifiers. TCRdb processed the PCR reads anew with MiXCR; each CDR3 protein has one entry. The sample has about 240,000 distinct CDR3 sequences; approximately 12% are singletons. The material was PBMCs from the stem cell graft donor, obtained from the stem cell graft. This TCR derives from a human donor who donated a stem cell graft to a child with acute lymphoblastic leukemia. The V and J genes are TRBV6-2 or TRBV6-3 and TRBJ1-4; no clear D. The CDR3 loop reads CASSYSYGSNEKLFF. DNA of the CDR3: TGTGCCAGCAGTTACTCGTACGGATCAAATGAAAAACTGTTTTTT.